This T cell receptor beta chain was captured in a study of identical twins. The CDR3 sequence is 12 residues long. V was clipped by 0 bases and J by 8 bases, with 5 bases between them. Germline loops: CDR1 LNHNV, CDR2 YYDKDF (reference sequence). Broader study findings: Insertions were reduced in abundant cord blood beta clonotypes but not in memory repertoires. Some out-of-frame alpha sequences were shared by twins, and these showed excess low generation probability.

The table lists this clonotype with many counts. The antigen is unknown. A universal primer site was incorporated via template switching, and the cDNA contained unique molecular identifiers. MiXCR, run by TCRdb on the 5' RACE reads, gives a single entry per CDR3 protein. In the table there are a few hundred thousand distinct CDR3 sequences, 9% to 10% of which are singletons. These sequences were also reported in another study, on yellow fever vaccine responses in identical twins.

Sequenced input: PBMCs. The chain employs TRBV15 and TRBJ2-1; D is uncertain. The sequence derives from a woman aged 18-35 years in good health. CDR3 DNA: TGTGCCACCAGCAGAGACCGGTATGAGCAGTTCTTC. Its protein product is CATSRDRYEQFF.